A single sample gave rise to the 13 T cell receptor beta chains below, sequenced in a study of blood T cell repertoires in COVID-19. The assay was immunoSEQ multiplex PCR, and TCRdb's table has in-frame clones only and misses some. The sample shows over 200,000 clones, around 89% of them seen only once. Material for sequencing was peripheral blood. The receptors here all came from a man in his thirties or forties with COVID-19, enrolled during active disease.

On this clone itself: The sample has other DNA sequences that encode this CDR3 too. The CDR3 coding sequence is TGTGCCAGCAGTTCCGGGACAGGGGGAAACACTGAAGCTTTCTTT. It translates to CASSSGTGGNTEAFF. This rearrangement joins TRBV27 to TRBJ1-1, with 11 bases fitting TRBD1. Per the germline V gene, CDR1 is MNHEY and CDR2 is SMNVEV (reference sequence). After removal of 4 bases from V and 2 bases from J, the junction contained 3 bases not matched to a gene. The CDR3 is made up of 15 amino acids.

The gene calls are TRBV6-5 and TRBJ1-2, with no clear D. The V and J ends lost 6 bases and 1 base respectively, with 15 bases between them. CDR3 length: 15 amino acids. CDR1 is MNHEY, CDR2 SVGAGI, per germline. This chain's CDR3 is CASRSLISSNYGYTF. The CDR3 DNA reads TGTGCCAGCAGGAGTCTTATTTCAAGTAACTATGGCTACACCTTC.

This clone was seen just once. The chain combines TRBV5-1 with TRBJ1-5, with no clear D. Germline V CDR1 and CDR2: SGHRS, YFSETQ. Trimming shortened V by 0 bases and J by 5 bases, and 6 bases separated the two germline ends. There are 13 residues in the CDR3. The CDR3: CASSLARDQPQHF. The CDR3 nucleotides are TGCGCCAGCAGCTTGGCGCGGGATCAGCCCCAGCATTTT.

CDR3 amino acids: CASSSGQSYEQYF. The CDR3 coding sequence is TGTGCCAGTAGTAGCGGACAGTCCTACGAGCAGTACTTC. V is TRBV19 and J is TRBJ2-7, with D possibly TRBD1 on 6 matching bases. Germline CDR1 reads LNHDA; CDR2 reads SQIVND (reference sequence). The CDR3 contains 13 residues. V dropped 4 bases and J dropped 1 base, with 8 bases sitting between them.

The V and J genes are TRBV11-2 and TRBJ2-1; tentatively, D is TRBD2 (5 bases). The CDR3 has 11 amino acids. Germline lookup yields CDR1 SGHAT and CDR2 FQNNGV. Trimming took 3 bases from V and 9 from J, leaving 6 bases between them. CDR3 protein: CASSFGVEQFF. CDR3 in DNA: TGTGCCAGCAGCTTCGGGGTTGAGCAGTTCTTC.

The chain carries TRBV4-2 and TRBJ1-1; weak D call: TRBD1 (6 bases). This CDR3 region has 15 residues. V was trimmed by 1 base and J by 2 bases, leaving 11 bases between them. The germline V gene has CDR1 LGHNA and CDR2 YNFKEQ. CDR3: CASSQAGVENTEAFF. CDR3 in DNA: TGTGCCAGCAGCCAAGCAGGGGTCGAAAACACTGAAGCTTTCTTT.

The chain recombines TRBV27 with TRBJ2-7, with D possibly TRBD2 on 6 matching bases. The germline gives CDR1 MNHEY, CDR2 SMNVEV (reference sequence). The CDR3 sequence is 14 residues long. The germline V and J ends were trimmed by 5 bases and 5 bases, with 16 bases remaining between them. CDR3 bases: TGTGCCAGCAGTCCAAGGGACTTTGGGGACGAGCAGTACTTC. It encodes CASSPRDFGDEQYF.

As regards this clone: The identical CDR3 is also encoded by other nucleotide sequences in the sample. The V gene is TRBV18, the J gene TRBJ1-2; TRBD1 matches at 9 bases. Germline values: CDR1 KGHSH, CDR2 LQKENI. J was trimmed by 5 bases and V by 6 bases; bases with no gene match: 4. The CDR3 spans 13 residues. The CDR3 region has the DNA TGTGCCAGCTCTCCGACAGGGGGATATGGCTACACCTTC. Protein product: CASSPTGGYGYTF. The whole variable domain, filled in from reference TRBV18 and TRBJ1-2, reads NAGVMQNPRHLVRRRGQEARLRCSPMKGHSHVYWYRQLPEEGLKFMVYLQKENIIDESGMPKERFSAEFPKEGPSILRIQQVVRGDSAAYFCASSPTGGYGYTFGSGTRLTVV.

The chain uses TRBV19 and TRBJ2-1, with 7 nucleotides matching TRBD1. CDR1 LNHDA and CDR2 SQIVND come from the germline V gene (reference sequence). There are 14 residues in the CDR3. Trimming at V came to 6 bases and at J to 6 bases, leaving 8 bases not matched to a gene. The DNA for the CDR3 is TGTGCCAGTAGGGAGACAGGGTATAGCAATGAGCAGTTCTTC. Translating it yields CASRETGYSNEQFF.

This clone was recorded only once. The CDR3 region has the DNA TGTGCCAGCAGCTTGTTGCAGGGAGAAGCTTTCTTT. As protein: CASSLLQGEAFF. The rearrangement joins TRBV5-6 to TRBJ1-1; the D gene is possibly TRBD1 (5 bases). The CDR3 is 12 amino acids. The V end was cut by 1 base, the J end by 8 bases, with 9 bases between. Germline CDR1 is SGHDT and CDR2 is YYEEEE.

The J gene is TRBJ1-5, the V gene TRBV19, with D unclear. The germline CDR1 and CDR2 sequences are LNHDA and SQIVND (reference sequence). Trimming cost V 7 bases and J 0 bases, with 13 bases left between them. The CDR3 has 15 amino acids. The CDR3 loop is CASISYGISNQPQHF. The CDR3 nucleotides are TGTGCCAGTATTTCGTACGGGATTAGCAATCAGCCCCAGCATTTT. The complete variable domain, with remaining parts taken from reference TRBV19 and TRBJ1-5, reads DGGITQSPKYLFRKEGQNVTLSCEQNLNHDAMYWYRQDPGQGLRLIYYSQIVNDFQKGDIAEGYSVSREKKESFPLTVTSAQKNPTAFYLCASISYGISNQPQHFGDGTRLSIL.

V is TRBV7-2 and J is TRBJ2-1; 8 bases match TRBD2. In germline, CDR1 is SGHTA, CDR2 FQGNSA. This CDR3 has 15 residues. V lost 1 base and J lost 9; bases outside the gene matches: 8. The CDR3 protein is CASSLVGGGLGEQFF. CDR3 bases: TGTGCCAGCAGCTTAGTCGGCGGGGGGCTTGGTGAGCAGTTCTTC.

This clone came up a few times. This sequence joins TRBV7-2 and TRBJ2-5; D gene ambiguous. This CDR3 contains 13 residues. Trimming left V 0 bases short and J 4 bases short, with 6 bases between. Germline lookup yields CDR1 SGHTA and CDR2 FQGNSA. The CDR3 nucleotides read TGTGCCAGCAGCTTAGCCGTGGCAGAGACCCAGTACTTC. It is translated as CASSLAVAETQYF. Supplemented by reference TRBV7-2 and TRBJ2-5, the full variable domain reads GAGVSQSPSNKVTEKGKDVELRCDPISGHTALYWYRQSLGQGLEFLIYFQGNSAPDKSGLPSDRFSAERTGGSVSTLTIQRTQQEDSAVYLCASSLAVAETQYFGPGTRLLVL.